The TCR beta chain under discussion was sequenced for a study of shared clonotypes between healthy human individuals. Whole-study findings and limits: Generation probability values for non-shared clonotypes were lower than those for clonotypes shared by all four donors.

Trimming took 4 bases from V and 0 from J, leaving 10 bases between them. The length of the CDR3 is 14 residues. Germline V CDR1 and CDR2: SGDLS, YYNGEE. From CD4+ cells came CD45RA+ naive and CD45RA-negative memory subsets. Sequenced by immunoSEQ multiplex PCR; TCRdb stores in-frame clones only, minus some. The table records 2.3 million or so clones, just over 90% of them present only once. Regarding this clone: The antigen is undetermined.

The chain uses TRBV9 and TRBJ1-1; no firm D call. This TCR was sampled from a man aged 18 to 30 in good health. Some clones in this sample may be carry-over from other donors' samples. Material for sequencing was naive CD4+ T cells from PBMCs. The subset was: CD45RA+ positively selected. The chain's CDR3 is CASSPDGMNTEAFF. Written as DNA, the CDR3 is TGTGCCAGCAGCCCTGACGGTATGAACACTGAAGCTTTCTTT.